The TCR beta chain under discussion was sequenced for a study of shared clonotypes between healthy human individuals. Concerning this clone: What it binds is unknown. This same CDR3 is encoded by further DNA sequences in the sample.

Germline V gene lookup returns CDR1 GTSNPN and CDR2 SVGIG (reference sequence). This CDR3 region has 12 residues. Trimming removed 1 base from V and 2 bases from J, with 5 bases in between. The protocol was immunoSEQ multiplex PCR, while the TCRdb copy is restricted to in-frame clones and leaves out a portion. The table shows a few million clones, with around 90% occurring only once. General observations from the study: Sorted-subset sequencing was shown by rarefaction to be incomplete despite large depth. The sampled material consisted only of blood, and tissue repertoires are likely to differ.

The donor population consisted of healthy HIV-negative adults with no recent acute infections or vaccinations. V usage is TRBV30 and J usage is TRBJ1-1; D is undetermined. The TCR comes from a man between 18 and 35 years old in good health. Specimen: naive CD4+ T cells sorted from blood. This sample's subset: CD45RA+ positively selected. CDR3 amino acids: CAWSGTNTEAFF. The CDR3 DNA reads TGTGCCTGGAGTGGGACTAACACTGAAGCTTTCTTT.